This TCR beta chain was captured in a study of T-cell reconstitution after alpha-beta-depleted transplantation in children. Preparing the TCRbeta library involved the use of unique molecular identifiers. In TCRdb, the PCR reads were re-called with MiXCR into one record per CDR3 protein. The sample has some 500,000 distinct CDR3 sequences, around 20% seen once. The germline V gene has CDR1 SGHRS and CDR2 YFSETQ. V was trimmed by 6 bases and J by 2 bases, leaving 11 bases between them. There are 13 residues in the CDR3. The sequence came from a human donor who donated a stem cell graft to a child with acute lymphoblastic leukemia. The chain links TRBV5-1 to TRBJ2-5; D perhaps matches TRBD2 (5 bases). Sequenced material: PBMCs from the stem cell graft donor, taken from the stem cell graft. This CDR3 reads CASKLQRQETQYF. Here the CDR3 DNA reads TGCGCCAGCAAGCTCCAGCGGCAAGAGACCCAGTACTTC.